The rows below give T cell receptor beta chains drawn from one sample of a study of patients and donors after allogeneic stem cell transplantation. MiXCR, run by TCRdb on the RT-PCR reads, gives a single entry per CDR3 protein. Of more than 25,000 distinct CDR3 sequences in the sample, 8% to 10% were seen once. The sample consisted of blood, either unsorted or a sorted T cell fraction (not recorded which). These receptors were obtained from a human donor who was either an allogeneic HSCT recipient or a stem cell or donor lymphocyte infusion donor (not recorded which). It is not recorded whose cells these are; they may come from a transplant donor. Both conserved end residues are part of each CDR3. Each record gives: clone size, V gene, J gene, D gene, CDR3 protein, CDR3 DNA. A D gene is named only where the DNA matches it firmly. Where a row states a size, it is once, few, many or the class of an expanded clone; other rows omit it.

size: few
V: TRBV6-1
J: TRBJ1-2
D: -
CDR3: CASRMVGSYGYTF
DNA: TGTGCCAGCAGGATGGTGGGGAGCTATGGCTACACCTTC

size: many
V: TRBV28
J: TRBJ2-3
D: TRBD1
CDR3: CASSLYPPGGWSDTQYF
DNA: TGTGCCAGCAGTTTATACCCGCCAGGGGGCTGGTCAGATACGCAGTATTTT

size: many
V: TRBV10-3
J: TRBJ2-7
D: -
CDR3: CAINARDGEQYF
DNA: TGTGCCATCAACGCCAGGGATGGCGAGCAGTACTTC

size: few
V: TRBV7-9
J: TRBJ2-7
D: TRBD2
CDR3: CASSAPGTSRCF
DNA: TGTGCCAGCAGCGCCCCCGGGACTAGCCGTTGCTTC

size: many
V: TRBV7-9
J: TRBJ1-4
D: -
CDR3: CASSAMTGRNEKLFF
DNA: TGTGCCAGCAGCGCTATGACAGGTCGTAATGAAAAACTGTTTTTT

size: -
V: TRBV7-9
J: TRBJ2-1
D: -
CDR3: CASSGGRGTSYNEQFF
DNA: TGTGCCAGCAGCGGGGGGAGGGGGACATCCTACAATGAGCAGTTCTTC

size: large
V: TRBV21-1
J: TRBJ2-7
D: -
CDR3: CASSTDKHSYEQYF
DNA: TGTGCCAGCAGCACAGACAAGCACTCCTACGAGCAGTACTTC

size: few
V: TRBV25-1
J: TRBJ1-2
D: -
CDR3: CASNSPFDYGYTF
DNA: TGTGCCAGCAATTCCCCGTTTGACTATGGCTACACCTTC

size: -
V: TRBV9
J: TRBJ2-1
D: TRBD2
CDR3: CASKPTSGSDEQFF
DNA: TGTGCCAGCAAACCGACTAGCGGGAGTGATGAGCAGTTCTTC

size: medium-sized
V: TRBV7-9
J: TRBJ2-1
D: TRBD2
CDR3: CASSLRFLGLAGNEQFF
DNA: TGTGCCAGCAGCTTACGGTTTTTGGGACTAGCGGGAAATGAGCAGTTCTTC

size: many
V: TRBV9
J: TRBJ2-2
D: -
CDR3: CASSAGLRRGELFF
DNA: TGTGCCAGCAGCGCAGGCCTACGTAGGGGGGAGCTGTTTTTT

size: few
V: TRBV19
J: TRBJ1-1
D: -
CDR3: CASSIVQGAAEAFF
DNA: TGTGCCAGTAGTATAGTCCAAGGGGCGGCTGAAGCTTTCTTT

size: many
V: TRBV12-3/TRBV12-4
J: TRBJ1-2
D: TRBD1
CDR3: CASSLRQGARGYTF
DNA: TGTGCCAGCAGTTTGCGGCAGGGGGCGCGGGGCTACACCTTC

size: few
V: TRBV5-1
J: TRBJ2-5
D: -
CDR3: CASSTQGNGETQYF
DNA: TGCGCCAGCAGCACGCAGGGGAACGGGGAGACCCAGTACTTC

size: few
V: TRBV29-1
J: TRBJ1-1
D: -
CDR3: CSVNYRSDTEAFF
DNA: TGCAGCGTAAATTACAGGTCGGACACTGAAGCTTTCTTT

size: many
V: TRBV12-3/TRBV12-4
J: TRBJ2-5
D: TRBD1
CDR3: CASRVTGGKTQYF
DNA: TGTGCCAGCAGAGTAACAGGGGGGAAGACCCAGTACTTC

size: many
V: TRBV7-9
J: TRBJ1-1
D: -
CDR3: CASSPVSEVNTEAFF
DNA: TGTGCCAGCAGCCCAGTATCGGAAGTGAACACTGAAGCTTTCTTT

size: -
V: TRBV9
J: TRBJ2-2
D: TRBD1
CDR3: CASSNRQGAGELFF
DNA: TGTGCCAGCAGCAACCGACAGGGCGCCGGGGAGCTGTTTTTT

size: few
V: TRBV7-8
J: TRBJ1-1
D: TRBD1
CDR3: CASSARQGRNTEAFF
DNA: TGTGCCAGCAGCGCCCGACAGGGGAGGAACACTGAAGCTTTCTTT

size: many
V: TRBV28
J: TRBJ1-1
D: -
CDR3: CASSKPPQGDTEAFF
DNA: TGTGCCAGCAGCAAACCACCGCAGGGTGACACTGAAGCTTTCTTT

size: few
V: TRBV20-1
J: TRBJ1-5
D: -
CDR3: CSAREVGHAGNQPQHF
DNA: TGCAGTGCTAGAGAAGTGGGGCACGCCGGCAATCAGCCCCAGCATTTT

size: many
V: TRBV12-3/TRBV12-4
J: TRBJ1-4
D: -
CDR3: CASTGGPNEKLFF
DNA: TGTGCCAGCACTGGGGGTCCTAATGAAAAACTGTTTTTT

size: -
V: TRBV7-9
J: TRBJ2-5
D: TRBD1
CDR3: CASSRDRAQETQYF
DNA: TGTGCCAGCAGCCGGGACAGAGCCCAAGAGACCCAGTACTTC

size: many
V: TRBV19
J: TRBJ1-5
D: TRBD1
CDR3: CASSIAGQGNRNQPQHF
DNA: TGTGCCAGTAGTATAGCAGGACAGGGGAATCGCAATCAGCCCCAGCATTTT

size: many
V: TRBV28
J: TRBJ2-1
D: TRBD2
CDR3: CASSRLAAYYNEQFF
DNA: TGTGCCAGCAGCCGACTAGCGGCTTACTACAATGAGCAGTTCTTC

size: -
V: TRBV19
J: TRBJ1-1
D: -
CDR3: CASTTIGSLQRARAFF
DNA: TGTGCCAGTACCACCATCGGATCCCTCCAGCGGGCTCGAGCTTTCTTT

size: -
V: TRBV4-1
J: TRBJ2-5
D: -
CDR3: CASSQDGGPGTQYF
DNA: TGCGCCAGCAGCCAAGATGGGGGACCGGGGACCCAGTACTTC

size: once
V: TRBV11-3
J: TRBJ2-7
D: -
CDR3: CASSLVWGSTYEQYF
DNA: TGTGCCAGCAGCTTAGTTTGGGGATCGACCTACGAGCAGTACTTC

size: many
V: TRBV7-9
J: TRBJ1-2
D: TRBD1
CDR3: CASSWTGRKDGYTF
DNA: TGTGCCAGCAGTTGGACAGGGAGGAAGGATGGCTACACCTTC

size: -
V: TRBV29-1
J: TRBJ1-5
D: TRBD1
CDR3: CSVSRGSNQPQHF
DNA: TGCAGCGTTTCCAGGGGGAGCAATCAGCCCCAGCATTTT

size: -
V: TRBV7-9
J: TRBJ1-6
D: -
CDR3: CASSLVAGTYNSPLHF
DNA: TGTGCCAGCAGCTTAGTGGCAGGCACCTATAATTCACCCCTCCACTTT

size: many
V: TRBV11-2
J: TRBJ2-7
D: -
CDR3: CASSLDRAGLQYF
DNA: TGTGCCAGCAGCTTAGATAGAGCAGGGTTACAGTACTTC

size: many
V: TRBV5-1
J: TRBJ2-5
D: TRBD1
CDR3: CASSLIRGQKTQYF
DNA: TGCGCCAGCAGCTTGATCAGGGGGCAGAAGACCCAGTACTTC

size: -
V: TRBV20-1
J: TRBJ1-5
D: TRBD1
CDR3: CSAFTGGPNQPQHF
DNA: TGCAGTGCGTTCACAGGGGGACCCAATCAGCCCCAGCATTTT

size: few
V: TRBV10-3
J: TRBJ1-1
D: TRBD1
CDR3: CAIRPGQGSNTEAFF
DNA: TGTGCCATCAGGCCGGGACAGGGGTCGAACACTGAAGCTTTCTTT

size: many
V: TRBV6-5
J: TRBJ2-1
D: TRBD1
CDR3: CASSYIGTGGLSDEQFF
DNA: TGTGCCAGCAGTTACATCGGGACAGGGGGTCTGAGTGATGAGCAGTTCTTC